Listed below are T cell receptor beta chains from one sample, sequenced in a study of lymphopenia after photon versus proton radiotherapy. Method: immunoSEQ multiplex PCR; TCRdb's copy keeps in-frame clones and lacks some. This table holds approximately 50,000 clones, about 83% found once. The sample in question was peripheral blood, obtained from a patient treated with photon-based radiotherapy. These receptors were taken from a man aged 45-65 years with gastric cancer. CDR3s include the opening cysteine and the closing phenylalanine or tryptophan. A D gene is named only where the DNA matches it firmly. Size is omitted from some rows. Given values are once, few, many or a class for expanded clones.

clone_size	v_call	j_call	d_call	cdr3_nt	cdr3_aa
NA	TRBV5-4	TRBJ2-1	NA	TGTGCCAGCAGCTCCCCCCGAGGCTCCTACAATGAGCAGTTCTTC	CASSSPRGSYNEQFF
NA	TRBV5-1	TRBJ2-5	NA	TGCGCCAGCAGGCCGGAACAAGAGACCCAGTACTTC	CASRPEQETQYF
once	TRBV5-1	TRBJ2-7	NA	TGCGCCAGCAGTATCGAGGGTGGGGAGCAGTACTTC	CASSIEGGEQYF
NA	TRBV7-2	TRBJ2-7	TRBD2	TGTGCCAGCACCCCTGGGACTAGCGGGTGGTACGAGCAGTACTTC	CASTPGTSGWYEQYF
NA	TRBV13	TRBJ1-1	NA	TGTGCCAGCAGCTTAGCCGGTGGTGAAGCTTTCTTT	CASSLAGGEAFF
NA	TRBV18	TRBJ2-1	TRBD2	TGTGCCAGCTCGCGACTTACAACGCTAGCGGGAGTTTCGGGTGAGCAGTTCTTC	CASSRLTTLAGVSGEQFF
NA	TRBV2	TRBJ1-2	NA	TGTGCCAGCAGGGTAATCTATGGCTACACCTTC	CASRVIYGYTF
NA	TRBV7-9	TRBJ2-2	NA	TGTGCCAGCAGCTTAGGGCCTGCCACCGGGGAGCTGTTTTTT	CASSLGPATGELFF
NA	TRBV27	TRBJ2-7	NA	TGTGCCAGCAAACAAACAGGTTTGGAGCAGTACTTC	CASKQTGLEQYF
NA	TRBV28	TRBJ2-5	NA	TGTGCCAGCAGGGGGCTCGGGGAGACCCAGTACTTC	CASRGLGETQYF
NA	TRBV19	TRBJ2-2	NA	TGTGCCAGTCATGAGCGGGCGAACACCGGGGAGCTGTTTTTT	CASHERANTGELFF
NA	TRBV4-2	TRBJ2-7	NA	TGTGCCAGCAGCCAAGATATTGGGGATACCTACGAGCAGTACTTC	CASSQDIGDTYEQYF
NA	TRBV25-1	TRBJ2-1	TRBD1	TGTGCCAGCAGTGGCCGGGGACAGGGTTTGGGTGAGCAGTTCTTC	CASSGRGQGLGEQFF
NA	TRBV5-4	TRBJ2-1	NA	TGTGCCAGCAGCCATGGGACCAAGGGTGAGCAGTTCTTC	CASSHGTKGEQFF
NA	TRBV30	TRBJ2-7	NA	TGTGCCTGGAGTGTAGGGCCAGTCCCTTACGAGCAGTACTTC	CAWSVGPVPYEQYF
NA	TRBV5-1	TRBJ2-1	NA	TGCGCCAGCAGCTTCGGACACCGGGGAGGTGAGCAGTTCTTC	CASSFGHRGGEQFF
NA	TRBV28	TRBJ2-7	TRBD1	TGTGCCAGCAGTTCCGCTTCAGGGGGCTCCTACGAGCAGTACTTC	CASSSASGGSYEQYF
NA	TRBV6-4	TRBJ1-2	NA	TGTGCCAGCAGTCCCCGGGGAGGGGGTGGATATGGCTACACCTTC	CASSPRGGGGYGYTF
NA	TRBV6-6	TRBJ2-5	NA	TGTGTCAGCAGTTTACCAGGGGTCCAAGAGACCCAGTACTTC	CVSSLPGVQETQYF
few	TRBV14	TRBJ2-7	TRBD1	TGTGCCAGCAGCCAACCCGGGACAGGGACCCTTTACGAGCAGTACTTC	CASSQPGTGTLYEQYF
NA	TRBV7-9	TRBJ2-1	NA	TGTGCCAGCAGCTTAGCGCGAGGAGGGAGCTCCTACAATGAGCAGTTCTTC	CASSLARGGSSYNEQFF
NA	TRBV30	TRBJ1-2	TRBD1	TGTGCCTGGAGGCCCCGGGACAGGCCCTTTTATGGCTACACCTTC	CAWRPRDRPFYGYTF
NA	TRBV2	TRBJ2-1	NA	TGTGCCAGCAGTGAAGACAGCTCCTACAATGAGCAGTTCTTC	CASSEDSSYNEQFF
NA	TRBV30	TRBJ1-1	NA	TGTGCCTGGAGGGCGAGGGGGGGACTGAACACTGAAGCTTTCTTT	CAWRARGGLNTEAFF
NA	TRBV20-1	TRBJ2-1	NA	TGCAGTGCGCGGGCTGACTTAGGGGCGTTCTTC	CSARADLGAFF
NA	TRBV27	TRBJ1-2	NA	TGTGCCAGCAGTCCACAGGTCCCCTATGGCTACACCTTC	CASSPQVPYGYTF
NA	TRBV7-8	TRBJ2-5	TRBD2	TGTGCCAGCAGCTTATCGACTAGCGGGAGGGTTGGGGAGACCCAGTACTTC	CASSLSTSGRVGETQYF
NA	TRBV19	TRBJ2-2	NA	TGTGCCTCGGGCAGCCCTAACACCGGGGAGCTGTTTTTT	CASGSPNTGELFF
NA	TRBV7-9	TRBJ2-1	TRBD2	TGTGCCAGCAGCTTAATAGGGACTAGCGAAAGCTCCTACAATGAGCAGTTCTTC	CASSLIGTSESSYNEQFF
few	TRBV27	TRBJ2-7	TRBD1	TGTGCCAGCAGTCAGGGACAGCCCCCCTACGAGCAGTACTTC	CASSQGQPPYEQYF
once	TRBV6-1	TRBJ2-2	NA	TGTGCCAGCAGTGAAGGCACCGGGGAGCTGTTTTTT	CASSEGTGELFF
NA	TRBV30	TRBJ2-3	TRBD2	TGTGCCTGGCGGGGACTAGCCGGCACAGATACGCAGTATTTT	CAWRGLAGTDTQYF
NA	TRBV7-9	TRBJ1-3	NA	TGTGCCAGCAGCGACGGGTCTCGGGGAAACACCATATATTTT	CASSDGSRGNTIYF
NA	TRBV11-3	TRBJ2-5	TRBD1	TGTGCCAGCAGCGGAGGACAGGGGCCGGTGGAGACCCAGTACTTC	CASSGGQGPVETQYF
NA	TRBV4-1	TRBJ2-2	NA	TGCGCCAGCAGTCGGAGGGGCACCGGGGAGCTGTTTTTT	CASSRRGTGELFF
NA	TRBV5-1	TRBJ2-3	TRBD2	TGCGCCAGCAGCTTTACTACTAGCGGGAGAACAGATACGCAGTATTTT	CASSFTTSGRTDTQYF
NA	TRBV6-5	TRBJ2-7	TRBD2	TGTGCCAGCAGTCTTCGGACTAGCGGGTCCTACGAGCAGTACTTC	CASSLRTSGSYEQYF
NA	TRBV9	TRBJ2-7	TRBD2	TGTGCCAGCAGCGCCACTAGCGGCCCCTACGAGCAGTACTTC	CASSATSGPYEQYF
NA	TRBV29-1	TRBJ2-5	TRBD1	TGCAGCGTTGACCGGCAGCCGGGACAGGGAGAGACCCAGTACTTC	CSVDRQPGQGETQYF
NA	TRBV9	TRBJ1-2	TRBD1	TGTGCCAGCAGCGTAGGGTCAGGGGGCTATGGCTACACCTTC	CASSVGSGGYGYTF
NA	TRBV15	TRBJ2-4	TRBD2	TGTGCCACCGGCCCAGGGCTAGCGGGAGTAGCCAAAAACATTCAGTACTTC	CATGPGLAGVAKNIQYF
NA	TRBV19	TRBJ2-2	TRBD2	TGTGCCAGTAGCGATCGTAGCGGGAGCGCCGGGGAGCTGTTTTTT	CASSDRSGSAGELFF
NA	TRBV28	TRBJ2-3	NA	TGTGCCACCTACTTGAGAGAGGCTCCAACAGATACGCAGTATTTT	CATYLREAPTDTQYF
NA	TRBV28	TRBJ1-4	TRBD1	TGTGCCAGCAGTACCCCCCGGGACAGGGGAAGCAATAATGAAAAACTGTTTTTT	CASSTPRDRGSNNEKLFF
few	TRBV29-1	TRBJ1-1	NA	TGCAGCGTTGAAATAGGAGAAACTGAAGCTTTCTTT	CSVEIGETEAFF